A selection of T cell receptor beta chains follows, all from one sample in a study of cytomegalovirus exposure and HLA in healthy donors. Generated by immunoSEQ multiplex PCR, the TCRdb table keeps only in-frame clones and is missing some. The sample contains 150,000 to 200,000 clones, 70% to 90% of which appear only once. Specimen: PBMCs. The receptors derive from a man in his thirties or forties in good health and CMV-seropositive. The CDR3 runs from the conserved cysteine through the conserved F or W.

V gene	CDR3 protein
TRBV4-3	CASSQTVGTGAQHF
TRBV18	CASSPYGDNYNEQFF
TRBV19	CASNVGQDTGELFF
TRBV29-1	CSVLRGGSYEQYF
TRBV5-5	CASSFLPRQDTGELFF
TRBV27	CASSLLGTANYGYTF
TRBV7-9	CASSLEGGVYNEQFF
TRBV18	CASSPPGGHYGYTF
TRBV14	CASSQVGRAGELFF
TRBV7-3	CASSSSRDREETQYF
TRBV4-2	CASSQVGDRGLSGYTF
TRBV27	CASSGAAYEQYF
TRBV6-1	CASSETPDRGGYTF
TRBV19	CASSISPTSGITDTQYF
TRBV5-8	CASSSWDTLNEQFF
TRBV19	CASTSDSGNTIYF
TRBV30	CAWLKRGVAYNEQFF
TRBV2	CASSEEPPRGEKLFF
TRBV4-1	CASSQVGTSGIDEQFF
TRBV19	CASKWGGGTDTQYF
TRBV4-2	CASRRTGLSGANVLTF
TRBV6-5	CASSYVTDRGYEQYF
TRBV7-2	CASSLNRFIADEQFF
TRBV6-6	CASRISGGTEAFF
TRBV2	CASTLADKITDTQYF
TRBV14	CASSARQGSDTQYF
TRBV7-3	CASSQTPGPPTDTQYF
TRBV5-4	CASSLGGGAGAYIQYF
TRBV5-1	CASSSSRGRMDEQFF
TRBV11-2	CASSYTSNEQFF
TRBV6-5	CASSSVAGAYNEQFF
TRBV27	CASSWGLAGTYEQYF
TRBV2	CASRTSRYEQYF
TRBV7-6	CASSLRGGETQYF
TRBV2	CASTGENTEAFF
TRBV7-7	CASGGGPYEQYF
TRBV6-6	CASLRGTEAFF
TRBV7-9	CASSSYRYNEQYF
TRBV6-1	CASSEAPGRGSGANVLTF
TRBV4-1	CASSQDFQLGQVNTEAFF
TRBV10-2	CASSESRSTGAGNTIYF
TRBV4-3	CASSHQDTDTQYF
TRBV5-1	CASSLGQINEKLFF
TRBV6-5	CASSYSRGRGSPLHF
TRBV25-1	CASSEWVAGESETQYF
TRBV19	CASSIAFGTTSTDTQYF
TRBV18	CASSLHSEAFF
TRBV27	CASSTRTAMNTEAFF
TRBV27	CASTFMGTSGRLETQYF
TRBV6-1	CASSEPGLLNEQFF
TRBV11-3	CASSLGRTSGRLEQYF
TRBV5-4	CASSQPDRDNEKLFF
TRBV7-2	CASSLAGTSLINEQFF
TRBV4-3	CASSHPRPGLAFNEQFF
TRBV4-2	CASSQSGSSYEQYF